The clone carrying this T cell receptor (beta chain) was seen at least ten times. Its antigen remains unknown. The junction departs from germline at one end; a sequencing error may be responsible. This entry comes from a study of identical twins. The CDR3 spans 12 residues. The germline gives CDR1 SQVTM, CDR2 ANQGSEA. General observations from the study: The models systematically underestimated how much out-of-frame TCR alpha was shared in monozygotic twins. Abundant beta clonotypes from cord blood had fewer insertions, unlike memory repertoires, which showed none.

A universal primer site arose from template switching, and cDNA bore unique molecular identifiers. TCRdb re-analysed the 5' RACE reads in MiXCR, keeping a single row per CDR3 protein. Of approximately 220,000 distinct CDR3 sequences in the sample, around 8.1% were seen once. This sample was also put to use in a study of yellow fever vaccine responses in identical twins.

The TCR sequence derives from a woman aged 18-29 years in good health. The genes are TRBV29-1 and TRBJ2-3; D remains ambiguous. What was sequenced was memory (CD45RO+) T cells sorted from blood. CDR3 nucleotides: TGCAGCGTTCAAGAGTCTACAGATACGCAGTATTTT. Encoded protein: CSVQESTDTQYF.